This T cell receptor (beta chain) was recovered during a study of glioma-infiltrating T cells after dendritic cell vaccination. Study in general: Three intradermal dendritic cell vaccine injections were given every two weeks. Points from the study as a whole: Only a small number of patients had complete blood and tumor samples.

PBMC sampling occurred before vaccination, two weeks after the third dose, and at progression. The primer mix had 60 V beta and 13 J beta primers. TCRdb's table, derived via immunoSEQ multiplex PCR, lists solely in-frame clones and lacks some. The sample has about 92,000 clones, under 90% seen once. Turning to this clone: No antigen is known for it.

This sample comprised blood, obtained before dendritic cell vaccination. This clonotype was sampled from a human donor with glioblastoma.

As DNA, the CDR3 is TGTGCCAGCAGCCTCCGACAGGGTGCTAATGAAAAACTGTTTTTT. Protein product: CASSLRQGANEKLFF. This rearrangement joins TRBV7-2 to TRBJ1-4, with TRBD1 identical over 7 bases. Germline V lookup: CDR1 SGHTA, CDR2 FQGNSA. The CDR3 contains 15 residues. Germline trimming cut 5 bases from V and 3 bases from J; bases unmatched to any gene: 6.